A selection of T cell receptor beta chains follows, all from one sample in a study of control samples from healthy donors and cancer patients. Generated by immunoSEQ multiplex PCR, the TCRdb table keeps only in-frame clones and is missing some. Of 15,000 to 20,000 clones in the sample, 85% to 90% are singletons; the top ten hold 32%. Sequenced: PBMCs. The source is a man in his fifties or sixties with head and neck cancer. The CDR3 runs from the conserved cysteine through the conserved F or W. A D gene is named only where the DNA matches it firmly. Rows give clone size only sometimes, using once, few, many, or a class for an expanded clone.

j_call v_call clone_size d_call cdr3_nt cdr3_aa
TRBJ1-1 TRBV18 . TRBD1 TGTGCCAGCTCACCGGATAGGGGGCTGGCTGAAGCTTTCTTT CASSPDRGLAEAFF
TRBJ2-2 TRBV29-1 . . TGCAGCGTTGAGCGAGGGTCGAAGGACACCGGGGAGCTGTTTTTT CSVERGSKDTGELFF
TRBJ2-2 TRBV5-4 . TRBD2 TGTGCCAGCAGCTGGGGTACTAGCGGGGGGTTCGGGGAGCTGTTTTTT CASSWGTSGGFGELFF
TRBJ1-6 TRBV5-1 . . TGCGCCAGCAGCTTGGTGGGACTCTCAAGAGATTCACCCCTCCACTTT CASSLVGLSRDSPLHF
TRBJ1-5 TRBV18 . . TGTGCCAGCTCACCTAGTAGCAATCAGCCCCAGCATTTT CASSPSSNQPQHF
TRBJ2-6 TRBV2 . . TGTGCCAGCAGTGGTTCAGGGTTAGCTGGGGCCAACGTCCTGACTTTC CASSGSGLAGANVLTF
TRBJ2-1 TRBV6-5 few TRBD2 TGTGCCAGATCGGGGGGCTCCTACAATGAGCAGTTCTTC CARSGGSYNEQFF
TRBJ2-1 TRBV5-1 few . TGCGCCAGCAGCTTGACTAGCTTGAATGAGCAGTTCTTC CASSLTSLNEQFF
TRBJ2-7 TRBV5-1 . TRBD2 TGCGCCAGCAGCTTGGGAACTAGCGGCGTCGACGAGCAGTACTTC CASSLGTSGVDEQYF
TRBJ1-1 TRBV3-1/TRBV3-2 once . TGTGCCAGCAGCCACGGAGGGACTGAAGCTTTCTTT CASSHGGTEAFF
TRBJ1-5 TRBV7-9 . . TGTGCCAGCAGCCGAACAGGGCTCAATCAGCCCCAGCATTTT CASSRTGLNQPQHF
TRBJ2-2 TRBV13 . TRBD2 TGTGCCAGCAGCTTACAACTAGCGGGGGTCACCGGGGAGCTGTTTTTT CASSLQLAGVTGELFF
TRBJ2-7 TRBV6-1 . . TGTGCCAGCAGTGACGTAGAGCAGTACTTC CASSDVEQYF
TRBJ2-3 TRBV2 . TRBD1 TGTGCCAGCAGACAGGGGGCTTACCTCACAGATACGCAGTATTTT CASRQGAYLTDTQYF
TRBJ2-2 TRBV6-2/TRBV6-3 . TRBD2 TGTGCCAGCAGTTACCCCCCCCGCAGGCAGGTAGCGGGGGCCAACACCGGGGAGCTGTTTTTT CASSYPPRRQVAGANTGELFF
TRBJ2-5 TRBV7-9 . . TGTGCCAGCACAAGTAGGACTCTCCAAGAGACCCAGTACTTC CASTSRTLQETQYF
TRBJ1-3 TRBV6-5 medium-sized . TGTGCCAGCATACAAGGAGGCGGAAACACCATATATTTT CASIQGGGNTIYF
TRBJ2-5 TRBV7-9 . TRBD1 TGTGCCAGCAGCTCCCGGGACAGGCTAAAAGAGACCCAGTACTTC CASSSRDRLKETQYF
TRBJ2-3 TRBV4-1 . TRBD2 TGCGCCAGCAGCCAAGAGGCTAGCGGGGGCACAGATACGCAGTATTTT CASSQEASGGTDTQYF
TRBJ2-3 TRBV10-2 . . TGCGCCAGCGGGCAACGGGATGGGTGGGATACGCAGTATTTT CASGQRDGWDTQYF
TRBJ1-1 TRBV7-8 . . TGTGCCAGCAGCTTTGAGGGGTTGAACACTGAAGCTTTCTTT CASSFEGLNTEAFF
TRBJ2-1 TRBV2 . . TGTGCCACAAGAAACAATGAGCAGTTCTTC CATRNNEQFF
TRBJ1-1 TRBV28 . TRBD1 TGTGCCAGCAGTCCCCCCGACAGGGTGGCTTTCTTT CASSPPDRVAFF
TRBJ1-3 TRBV6-5 . . TGTGCCAGCAGGCCCGACAGATCTGGAAACACCATATATTTT CASRPDRSGNTIYF
TRBJ1-1 TRBV7-2 . . TGTGCCAGCAGCTACGGGAGGGTGAACACTGAAGCTTTCTTT CASSYGRVNTEAFF
TRBJ2-6 TRBV12-5 . TRBD1 TGTGCTAGTGCCCCGACAGGGAAGAAGGCTTTCTGGGCCAACGTCCTGACTTTC CASAPTGKKAFWANVLTF
TRBJ2-7 TRBV7-9 . . TGTGCCAGCAGCTTAGTTTCCTACGAGCAGTACTTC CASSLVSYEQYF
TRBJ2-1 TRBV10-3 . TRBD2 TGTGCCATCAGTCTAGCGGGGGGGGTATACAATGAGCAGTTCTTC CAISLAGGVYNEQFF
TRBJ1-1 TRBV19 . . TGTGCCAGTAGAGTTCATGGGGGACCAGAGATGAACACTGAAGCTTTCTTT CASRVHGGPEMNTEAFF
TRBJ2-3 TRBV5-1 . TRBD1 TGCGCCAGCACCCGGGACAGCACTAGCACAGATACGCAGTATTTT CASTRDSTSTDTQYF
TRBJ2-2 TRBV6-1 . TRBD1 TGTGCCAGCAGTGAACCGGGACAGAGGTCCGGGGAGCTGTTTTTT CASSEPGQRSGELFF
TRBJ2-7 TRBV11-3 . TRBD2 TGTGCCAGCAGCACCCGACTAGCGGGGGGCTACGAGCAGTACTTC CASSTRLAGGYEQYF
TRBJ2-7 TRBV6-5 . . TGTGCCAGCACGGAGCAGGGGTCCTACGAGCAGTACTTC CASTEQGSYEQYF
TRBJ1-3 TRBV18 . . TGTGCCAGCTCACCAGGGGCCCAAACCAGGAACACCATATATTTT CASSPGAQTRNTIYF
TRBJ2-5 TRBV11-2 once TRBD1 TGTGCCAGCAGCTTAAGGGTCGGACAGGGGGGAGAGACCCAGTACTTC CASSLRVGQGGETQYF
TRBJ2-7 TRBV6-5 . TRBD1 TGTGCCAGCAGCCCCGCAGGGGGTAAGGACGAGCAGTACTTC CASSPAGGKDEQYF
TRBJ2-1 TRBV6-1 . TRBD2 TGTGCCAGCAGTGAACTAGCGGGGGCCACCTACAATGAGCAGTTCTTC CASSELAGATYNEQFF
TRBJ2-3 TRBV7-6 . . TGTGCCAGCAGCCGCCCGTTTGGGGCAGACACAGATACGCAGTATTTT CASSRPFGADTDTQYF
TRBJ2-3 TRBV5-6 . TRBD2 TGTGCCAGCAGCTTTTGGAGTAGCGGGGGATCTAGCACAGATACGCAGTATTTT CASSFWSSGGSSTDTQYF
TRBJ1-6 TRBV5-6 once TRBD1 TGTGCCAGCAGCTTGTGGCAGGGGGCAAATTCACCCCTCCACTTT CASSLWQGANSPLHF
TRBJ1-1 TRBV28 . . TGTGCCAGCAGTTTTCGGGAGGGGCGGGCTGAAGCTTTCTTT CASSFREGRAEAFF
TRBJ1-3 TRBV5-4 . TRBD1 TGTGCCAGCAGCATCGGGACAGGGACCTCTGGAAACACCATATATTTT CASSIGTGTSGNTIYF
TRBJ1-1 TRBV2 . . TGTGCCAGCAGTGATGGGGCACCCACTGAAGCTTTCTTT CASSDGAPTEAFF
TRBJ2-1 TRBV5-4 . TRBD2 TGTGCCAGCAGCTTGGCTAGGACTAGCGGGGGGGCCTACTACAATGAGCAGTTCTTC CASSLARTSGGAYYNEQFF
TRBJ2-3 TRBV4-1 . . TGCGCCAGCAGGGGGGCAGATACGCAGTATTTT CASRGADTQYF
TRBJ2-5 TRBV6-5 . . TGTGCCAGCAGGCTTTCGGTGGGGCCAGAGACCCAGTACTTC CASRLSVGPETQYF
TRBJ1-1 TRBV19 . . TGTGCCAGTAGTATGGGCGCGGGAAGGGGTACTGAAGCTTTCTTT CASSMGAGRGTEAFF
TRBJ1-1 TRBV7-9 . TRBD1 TGTGCCAGCAGCCAGGGACAGACTTTGGACACTGAAGCTTTCTTT CASSQGQTLDTEAFF
TRBJ1-2 TRBV13 . TRBD1 TGTGCCAGCAGCTTAGACAGGGGCGACTATGGCTACACCTTC CASSLDRGDYGYTF
TRBJ2-7 TRBV10-3 . TRBD1 TGTGCCATCAGTGATCCCTCAGGGGGCGAGCAGTACTTC CAISDPSGGEQYF